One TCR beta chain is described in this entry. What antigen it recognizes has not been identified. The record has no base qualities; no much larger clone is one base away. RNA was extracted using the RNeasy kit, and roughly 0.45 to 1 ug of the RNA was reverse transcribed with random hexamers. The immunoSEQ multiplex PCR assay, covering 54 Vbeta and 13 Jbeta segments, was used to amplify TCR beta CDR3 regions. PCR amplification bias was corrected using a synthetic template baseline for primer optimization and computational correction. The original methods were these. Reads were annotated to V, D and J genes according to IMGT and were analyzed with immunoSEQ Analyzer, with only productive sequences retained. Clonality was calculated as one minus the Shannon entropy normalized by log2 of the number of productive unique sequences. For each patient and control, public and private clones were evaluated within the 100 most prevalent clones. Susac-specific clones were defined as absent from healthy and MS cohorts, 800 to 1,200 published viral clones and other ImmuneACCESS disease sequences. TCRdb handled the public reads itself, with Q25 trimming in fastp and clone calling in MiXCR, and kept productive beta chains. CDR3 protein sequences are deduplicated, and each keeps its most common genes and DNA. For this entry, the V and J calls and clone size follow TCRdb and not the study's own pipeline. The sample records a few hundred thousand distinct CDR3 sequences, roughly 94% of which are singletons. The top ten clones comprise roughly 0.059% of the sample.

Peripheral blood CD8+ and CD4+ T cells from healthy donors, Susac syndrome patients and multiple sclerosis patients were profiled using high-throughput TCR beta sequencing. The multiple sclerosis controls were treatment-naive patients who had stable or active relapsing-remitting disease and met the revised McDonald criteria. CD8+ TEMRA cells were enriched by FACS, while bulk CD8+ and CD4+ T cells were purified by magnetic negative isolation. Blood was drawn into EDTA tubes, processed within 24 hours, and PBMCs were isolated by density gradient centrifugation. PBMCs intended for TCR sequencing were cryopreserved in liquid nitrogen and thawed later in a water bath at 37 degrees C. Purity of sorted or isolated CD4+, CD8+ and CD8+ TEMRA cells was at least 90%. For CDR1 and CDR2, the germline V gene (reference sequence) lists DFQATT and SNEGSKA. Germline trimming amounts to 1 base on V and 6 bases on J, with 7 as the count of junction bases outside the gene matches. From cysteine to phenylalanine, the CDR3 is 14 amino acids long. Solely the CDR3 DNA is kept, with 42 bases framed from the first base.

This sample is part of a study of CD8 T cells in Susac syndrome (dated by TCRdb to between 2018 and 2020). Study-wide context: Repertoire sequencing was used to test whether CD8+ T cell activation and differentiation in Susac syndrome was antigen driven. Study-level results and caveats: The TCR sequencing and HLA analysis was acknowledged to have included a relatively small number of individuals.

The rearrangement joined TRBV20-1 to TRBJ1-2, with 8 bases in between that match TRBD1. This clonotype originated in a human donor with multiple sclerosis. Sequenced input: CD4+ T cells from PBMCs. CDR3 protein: CSARVDREGDGYTF. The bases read TGCAGTGCTAGAGTGGACAGGGAGGGAGATGGCTACACCTTC.